This T cell receptor (beta chain) was retrieved from a study of blood T cell repertoires in COVID-19. V lost 4 bases, J lost 0 bases, and 5 bases stayed unmatched. This CDR3 contains 15 residues. CDR1 is SGDLS and CDR2 is YYNGEE in the germline V gene. Data came from immunoSEQ multiplex PCR; TCRdb stores just in-frame clones and leaves some out. The data hold around 190,000 clones, with 70% to 90% observed a single time. This clone was detected only once. The genes are TRBV9 and TRBJ2-7; 9 positions match TRBD2. The source of this sequence is a middle-aged man who had recovered from COVID-19. Sequencing was done on a sample of PBMCs or T cells enriched from blood (not recorded which). In nucleotides, the CDR3 is TGTGCCAGCAGCTCCTATAGCGGGAGCTCCTACGAGCAGTACTTC. Translated, it gives CASSSYSGSSYEQYF.